This T cell receptor beta chain was sequenced during a study of T cell responses to AZD1222 COVID-19 vaccine. Study-wide points: Nearly half of spike-specific TCRs reportedly target variant regions that are unmutated in the B.1.351 and B.1.1.7 variants.

Analysis merged second doses at about 4 or about 12 weeks. CDR3 size: 16 residues. From germline, CDR1 is SGHAT and CDR2 FQNNGV. V gave up 2 bases and J gave up 2 bases; unmatched junction bases: 8. As to this clone: Its cognate antigen is unknown.

Data came from immunoSEQ multiplex PCR; TCRdb stores just in-frame clones and leaves some out. The table lists over 130,000 clones, about 94% of them singletons. This clonotype was sampled from an adult who received the AZD1222 COVID-19 vaccine. The starting material was peripheral blood, obtained 28 days after the second AZD1222 dose. The rearrangement uses TRBV11-2 and TRBJ2-7; 8 bases align to TRBD2. For the CDR3, the DNA is TGTGCCAGCAGCTTATTCGCTAGCGGGTTGACCTACGAGCAGTACTTC. It yields the protein CASSLFASGLTYEQYF.